Presented here are 9 T cell receptor beta chains from one specimen sequenced in a study of lymphopenia after photon versus proton radiotherapy. TCRdb's table, derived via immunoSEQ multiplex PCR, lists solely in-frame clones and lacks some. Among roughly 22,000 clones listed, about 84% were seen once. Specimen: peripheral blood, collected from a patient treated with proton-based radiotherapy. The receptors shown here come from an older woman with pancreatic cancer.

This clone has only one observation. The chain joins TRBV18 to TRBJ2-7, with D maybe TRBD1 (6 bases). The CDR3 is 13 residues long. V was pared by 6 bases and J by 2 bases, with 11 bases between. CDR1 and CDR2 from the germline V gene are KGHSH and LQKENI. The CDR3 sequence is CASSTQGTYEQYF. The DNA for the CDR3 is TGTGCCAGCTCGACACAGGGTACCTACGAGCAGTACTTC.

The chain uses TRBV29-1 and TRBJ1-2, with D maybe TRBD1 (5 bases). Germline CDR1 is SQVTM and CDR2 is ANQGSEA. CDR3 size: 10 residues. Trimming stripped 7 bases from V and 5 bases from J, with 8 bases between. As DNA, the CDR3 is TGCAGCGACGACAGTTATGGCTACACCTTC. Protein: CSDDSYGYTF.

V is TRBV19 and J is TRBJ1-2; tentatively, D is TRBD1 (5 bases). This CDR3 contains 13 residues. Germline assignment: CDR1 LNHDA and CDR2 SQIVND (reference sequence). V shed 3 bases and J shed 7 bases, with 12 bases lying between them. CDR3: CASSMFPGFGYTF. CDR3 nucleotide sequence: TGTGCCAGTAGTATGTTTCCAGGGTTTGGCTACACCTTC.

The V call is TRBV11-3, the J call TRBJ2-1; no clear D gene. The germline V gene encodes CDR1 SGHNT and CDR2 YENEEA. The CDR3 covers 14 residues. Deletions cut 5 bases from V and 3 bases from J, with 11 bases between. The CDR3 nucleotides read TGTGCCAGCAGCCCGACGGGCGTCTACAATGAGCAGTTCTTC. Translation gives CASSPTGVYNEQFF.

The chain joins TRBV6-1 to TRBJ1-1, with D possibly matching TRBD1 (5 bases). Per the germline V gene, CDR1 is MNHNS and CDR2 is SASEGT. The CDR3 loop spans 13 amino acids. Trimming cost V 6 bases and J 6 bases, with 14 bases left between them. CDR3 residues: CASRVRGVPEAFF. The CDR3 nucleotides read TGTGCCAGCAGGGTACGGGGGGTCCCTGAAGCTTTCTTT.

Remarks on this clone: A read error may account for a junction end that differs from germline. V is TRBV7-7 and J is TRBJ2-5, with 10 bases aligning to TRBD2. The germline gives CDR1 SSHAT, CDR2 FNYEAQ (reference sequence). The CDR3 loop spans 18 amino acids. In DNA form, the CDR3 reads TGTGCTAGCAGCCCCCCCCAAAGCGGGAGGGCCGAATGGGAGACCCAGTACTTC. This encodes CASSPPQSGRAEWETQYF. The full variable domain, in which reference TRBV7-7 and TRBJ2-5 provide the parts outside the CDR3, is GAGVSQSPRYKVTKRGQDVTLRCDPISSHATLYWYQQALGQGPEFLTYFNYEAQPDKSGLPSDRFSAERPEGSISTLTIQRTEQRDSAMYRCASSPPQSGRAEWETQYFGPGTRLLVL.

This chain links TRBV11-2 with TRBJ2-1; 16 nucleotides align to TRBD2. CDR1 and CDR2 (germline): SGHAT, FQNNGV. Trimming at V came to 5 bases and at J to 11 bases, leaving 9 bases not matched to a gene. The CDR3 is 16 amino acids. CDR3 coding DNA: TGTGCCAGCAGCCCCCCCCCGGGACTAGCGGGAGGGCAGCAGTTCTTC. This encodes CASSPPPGLAGGQQFF.

CDR3: CASSLNRGVNEKLFF. The CDR3 DNA sequence: TGTGCCAGCAGCCTCAACAGGGGTGTTAATGAAAAACTGTTTTTT. The chain has TRBV4-2 and TRBJ1-4; 7 bases are shared with TRBD1. The germline gives CDR1 LGHNA, CDR2 YNFKEQ. The CDR3 loop spans 15 amino acids. The J segment lost 4 bases and the V segment lost 4 bases, leaving 6 bases of the junction unmatched.

The gene calls are TRBV6-1 and TRBJ2-5, with 7 bases aligning to TRBD1. The CDR3 totals 14 residues. The junction had 7 bases not matched to a gene; V was cut back by 4 bases and J by 5 bases. Germline CDR1 is MNHNS and CDR2 is SASEGT. Here the CDR3 reads CASSVEGGGETQYF. In DNA, the CDR3 is TGTGCCAGCAGTGTGGAAGGGGGCGGTGAGACCCAGTACTTC.